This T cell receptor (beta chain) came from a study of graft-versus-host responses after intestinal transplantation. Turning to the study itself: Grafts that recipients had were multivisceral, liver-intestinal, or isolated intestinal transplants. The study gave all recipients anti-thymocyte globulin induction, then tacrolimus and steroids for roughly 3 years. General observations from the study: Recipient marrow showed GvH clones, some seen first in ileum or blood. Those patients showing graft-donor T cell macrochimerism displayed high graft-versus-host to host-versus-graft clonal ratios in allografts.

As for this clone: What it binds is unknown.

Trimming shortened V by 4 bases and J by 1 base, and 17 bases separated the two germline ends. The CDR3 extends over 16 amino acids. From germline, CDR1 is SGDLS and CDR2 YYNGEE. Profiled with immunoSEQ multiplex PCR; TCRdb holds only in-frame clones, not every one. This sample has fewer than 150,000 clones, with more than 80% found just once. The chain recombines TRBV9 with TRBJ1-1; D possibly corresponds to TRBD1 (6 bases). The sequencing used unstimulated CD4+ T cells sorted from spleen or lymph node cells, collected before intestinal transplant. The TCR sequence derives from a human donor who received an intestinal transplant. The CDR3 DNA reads TGTGCCAGCAGCCCACGAGTGGGGACACCGAACACTGAAGCTTTCTTT. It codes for CASSPRVGTPNTEAFF. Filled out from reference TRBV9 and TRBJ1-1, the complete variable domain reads DSGVTQTPKHLITATGQRVTLRCSPRSGDLSVYWYQQSLDQGLQFLIQYYNGEERAKGNILERFSAQQFPDLHSELNLSSLELGDSALYFCASSPRVGTPNTEAFFGQGTRLTVV.